This T cell receptor beta chain was identified during a study of shared clonotypes between healthy human individuals. Selected positively for CCR7 and CD45RO-negative, naive CD8 cells excluded terminally differentiated effector memory CD45RA+ cells. This clone came up once. Its antigen is as yet unknown. Profiling relied on immunoSEQ multiplex PCR, and the TCRdb table lists in-frame clones only, not all of them. Among about 2 million clones listed, about 95% were seen once. Study-wide points: Compared with clonotypes that all four donors shared, non-shared clonotypes had lower generation probabilities.

CDR3 length: 14 amino acids. Trimming stripped 3 bases from V and 3 bases from J, with 11 bases between. Per the germline V gene, CDR1 is LNHDA and CDR2 is SQIVND (reference sequence). The source material was naive CD8+ T cells sorted from blood. This rearrangement joins TRBV19 to TRBJ1-1, with TRBD1 as a possible D gene (5 bases). The source is a man aged 18 to 35 in good health. The CDR3 nucleotides are TGTGCCAGTAGTATGAACCGGGACCACACTGAAGCTTTCTTT. Translation: CASSMNRDHTEAFF.